This T cell receptor beta chain is from a study of vaccination and CD4 T cells after COVID-19. Treatment noted: approximately 11-day PBMC culture with coronavirus spike peptide pools or control peptides (ViraFEST assay). Gathered ahead of the COVID-19 pandemic (2011-2018) were the CD4+ T cells of the unexposed donor. First, ViraFEST expanded antigen-specific T cells with peptide pools, and next it sequenced the TCRs. Subject to cell availability, CD4+ T cells from unexposed donors were probed with SARS-CoV-2 S/N and four cold-coronavirus spikes. Concerning this clonotype: Antigen unknown.

Once obtained from cultured CD4+ T cells, the DNA was sequenced using the Oncomine TCR Beta short-read assay. It was from cultured CD4+ T cells that genomic DNA was extracted. In TCRdb, the PCR reads were re-called with MiXCR into one record per CDR3 protein. This table has several thousand distinct CDR3 sequences, around 33% appearing once. Sequencing used CD4+ T cells from blood, cultured in vitro. This TCR came from a human donor in good health.

DNA for the CDR3: TGTGCCAGCAGCGTTGGACAGGGATGGGATCAGCCCCAGCATTTT. Its protein is CASSVGQGWDQPQHF. J is TRBJ1-5 and V is TRBV6-4; 8 nucleotides line up with TRBD1. V lost 6 bases, J lost 5 bases, and 9 bases stayed unmatched. The germline V gene has CDR1 MRHNA and CDR2 SNTAGT. The CDR3 consists of 15 residues.